The clone carrying this T cell receptor (beta chain) showed up just once. These data belong to a study of T cell responses to AZD1222 COVID-19 vaccine. Here immunoSEQ multiplex PCR was the method, and the copy in TCRdb shows in-frame clones only, minus some. The sample includes under 200,000 clones, around nine tenths seen only once; the top ten take 3.6%. The length of the CDR3 is 16 residues. CDR1 MDHEN and CDR2 SYDVKM come from the germline V gene. The ends were cut back, 0 bases at V and 4 bases at J, with 10 bases in the middle. The sample here was peripheral blood, taken 28 days after the second dose of the MenACWY control vaccine. The clonotype comes from an adult who received the MenACWY meningococcal vaccine as a control. J is TRBJ2-6 and V is TRBV28; D perhaps matches TRBD1 (5 bases). The CDR3 DNA sequence: TGTGCCAGCAGTTTATGGCAGGGCTCCGGGGCCAACGTCCTGACTTTC. This codes for CASSLWQGSGANVLTF. Using reference TRBV28 and TRBJ2-6 for the parts outside the CDR3, the full variable domain is DVKVTQSSRYLVKRTGEKVFLECVQDMDHENMFWYRQDPGLGLRLIYFSYDVKMKEKGDIPEGYSVSREKKERFSLILESASTNQTSMYLCASSLWQGSGANVLTFGAGSRLTVL.